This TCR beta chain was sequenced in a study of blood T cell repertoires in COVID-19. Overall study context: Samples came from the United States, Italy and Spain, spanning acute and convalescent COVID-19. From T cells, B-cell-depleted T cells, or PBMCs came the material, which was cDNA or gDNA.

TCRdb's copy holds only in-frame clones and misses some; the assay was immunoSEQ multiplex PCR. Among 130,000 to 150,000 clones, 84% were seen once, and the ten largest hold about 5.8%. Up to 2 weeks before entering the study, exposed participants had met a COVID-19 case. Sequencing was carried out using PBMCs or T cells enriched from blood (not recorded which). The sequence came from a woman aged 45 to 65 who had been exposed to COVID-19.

The CDR3, as DNA: TGTGCCAGCAGCTCCTACCGGCCCTTGGGGGCCAATGAGCAGTTCTTC. Translated: CASSSYRPLGANEQFF. This sequence joins TRBV11-2 and TRBJ2-1; maybe TRBD1 (6 bases). The CDR3 runs to 16 residues. Germline V gene sequence: CDR1 SGHAT, CDR2 FQNNGV. The V and J ends lost 4 bases and 6 bases respectively, with 19 bases between them. Full variable domain (remainder filled in from reference TRBV11-2 and TRBJ2-1): EAGVAQSPRYKIIEKRQSVAFWCNPISGHATLYWYQQILGQGPKLLIQFQNNGVVDDSQLPKDRFSAERLKGVDSTLKIQPAKLEDSAVYLCASSSYRPLGANEQFFGPGTRLTVL.